Presented here are 24 T cell receptor beta chains from one specimen sequenced in a study of T-cell reconstitution after alpha-beta-depleted transplantation in children. The library targeted TCRbeta and was prepared with unique molecular identifiers. TCRdb re-analysed the PCR reads in MiXCR, keeping a single row per CDR3 protein. This sample has 440,000 or so distinct CDR3 sequences, with over 40% found just once. The specimen comprised PBMCs, sampled before TCRalphabeta/CD19-depleted stem cell transplant. The receptor source for this set is a girl between 2 and 10 years old with aplastic anemia, due to receive a stem cell transplant.

This clonotype was found many times. The V and J genes are TRBV12-3 or TRBV12-4 and TRBJ2-1; no clear D. The CDR3 totals 13 residues. V was shortened by 2 bases and J by 7 bases, with 9 bases between the two germline ends. The CDR3 nucleotides are TGTGCCAGCAGTTTAATTCATCGGAATGAGCAGTTCTTC. This gives the protein CASSLIHRNEQFF.

The chain carries TRBV6-1 and TRBJ2-7; a weak D match, TRBD2 (6 bases). CDR1 and CDR2 (germline): MNHNS, SASEGT. V shed 7 bases and J shed 6 bases, with 19 bases lying between them. The CDR3 sequence is 14 residues long. CDR3 in amino acids: CASIDRDFPGEQYF. The CDR3 nucleotides read TGTGCCAGCATCGACCGGGACTTCCCGGGCGAGCAGTACTTC.

The chain is built from TRBV5-1 and TRBJ2-1, with D maybe TRBD2 (6 bases). Deletions cut 0 bases from V and 0 bases from J, with 10 bases between. CDR3 length: 16 residues. Per the germline V gene, CDR1 is SGHRS and CDR2 is YFSETQ. The CDR3 loop is CASSLGSGFSYNEQFF. CDR3 bases: TGCGCCAGCAGCTTGGGTAGCGGTTTCTCCTACAATGAGCAGTTCTTC.

CDR3 sequence (DNA): TGTGCCAGCAGCCAAGGAGCGGGGTGGGCAGAGACCCAGTACTTC. Translation gives CASSQGAGWAETQYF. This chain uses TRBV3-1 with TRBJ2-5; the match to TRBD2 covers 7 bases. After removal of 1 base from V and 4 bases from J, the junction contained 6 bases not matched to a gene. The CDR3 has 15 amino acids. Per germline, CDR1 LGHDT and CDR2 YNNKEL (reference sequence).

This clonotype has at least ten counts. The genes are TRBV12-3 or TRBV12-4 and TRBJ2-1, with a weak D call TRBD2 (6 bases). The V and J ends lost 3 bases and 8 bases respectively, with 14 bases between them. This CDR3 contains 14 residues. The CDR3 spells CASSFLRGMDEQFF. Written as DNA, the CDR3 is TGTGCCAGCAGTTTCCTCCGGGGGATGGATGAGCAGTTCTTC.

The rearrangement links TRBV10-3 to TRBJ1-1; D possibly corresponds to TRBD1 (5 bases). CDR1 ENHRY and CDR2 SYGVKD come from the germline V gene. V dropped 3 bases and J dropped 5 bases, with 10 bases sitting between them. The CDR3 extends over 13 amino acids. The CDR3 protein is CAISDQGGTEAFF. CDR3 bases: TGTGCCATCAGTGACCAGGGAGGTACTGAAGCTTTCTTT.

This chain links TRBV7-8 with TRBJ2-5, with 8 bases fitting TRBD1. Unmatched junction bases numbered 10, after V lost 6 bases and J lost 4 bases. CDR3 size: 15 residues. The germline gives CDR1 SGHVS, CDR2 FQNEAQ. CDR3 residues: CASSLDPGGRETQYF. Here the CDR3 DNA reads TGTGCCAGCAGTTTGGACCCAGGGGGCCGAGAGACCCAGTACTTC.

This clonotype was seen only a few times. This rearrangement joins TRBV12-3 or TRBV12-4 to TRBJ1-1, with a weak D call TRBD1 (5 bases). V dropped 6 bases and J dropped 7 bases, with 18 bases sitting between them. The CDR3 length is 14 residues. CDR3 in amino acids: CASRMGGGAYEAFF. CDR3 nucleotides: TGTGCCAGCAGGATGGGGGGAGGGGCCTATGAAGCTTTCTTT.

V usage is TRBV10-2 and J usage is TRBJ1-2; D may be TRBD1 (6 bases). V lost 7 bases to trimming and J lost 2 bases, with 8 bases between them. This CDR3 has 12 residues. The germline V gene encodes CDR1 WSHSY and CDR2 SAAADI. The CDR3 region is CASNTGNYGYTF. The CDR3 DNA is TGCGCCAGCAATACAGGGAACTATGGCTACACCTTC.

In this sample, this clonotype turned up many times. The rearrangement joins TRBV5-1 to TRBJ2-1, with D perhaps matching TRBD1 (5 bases). Looked up from germline, CDR1 is SGHRS and CDR2 is YFSETQ. The CDR3 is 14 amino acids. V was trimmed by 0 bases and J by 3 bases, leaving 7 bases between them. CDR3 sequence reads: CASSLERGYNEQFF. The CDR3 nucleotides are TGCGCCAGCAGCTTGGAAAGGGGCTACAATGAGCAGTTCTTC.

V gene TRBV15 combines with J gene TRBJ2-7, with 12 bases aligning to TRBD2. CDR1 is LNHNV, CDR2 YYDKDF, per germline (reference sequence). V shed 1 base, J shed 5 bases, and the junction held 0 bases outside the gene matches. The CDR3 loop spans 14 amino acids. CDR3 sequence (DNA): TGTGCCACCAGCAGAGCTAGCGGGGGGGACGAGCAGTACTTC. Translation: CATSRASGGDEQYF.

A single count supports this clonotype. This chain's CDR3 is CASRPGGDREEYGYTF. In DNA, the CDR3 is TGTGCCAGCCGCCCGGGGGGCGACAGGGAAGAGTATGGCTACACCTTC. The V and J genes are TRBV9 and TRBJ1-2, with 7 bases fitting TRBD1. The CDR3 consists of 16 residues. CDR1 is SGDLS, CDR2 YYNGEE, per germline. The ends lost 7 bases at V and 5 bases at J; junction bases unmatched: 17.

This clonotype occurred a few times. The V and J genes are TRBV6-5 and TRBJ2-2; tentatively, D is TRBD2 (5 bases). This CDR3 has 17 amino acids. V was clipped by 0 bases and J by 0 bases, with 11 bases between them. CDR1 and CDR2 from the germline V gene are MNHEY and SVGAGI. This CDR3 reads CASSYSTGTANTGELFF. In DNA, the CDR3 is TGTGCCAGCAGTTACTCAACGGGAACCGCGAACACCGGGGAGCTGTTTTTT.

The chain couples TRBV28 to TRBJ2-3; 8 nucleotides match TRBD1. J gave up 4 bases and V 3 bases, and 6 bases lay outside the gene matches. The V gene's germline CDR1 is MDHEN and CDR2 SYDVKM. The length of the CDR3 is 15 residues. This CDR3 is CASSLQGAQADTQYF. Here the CDR3 DNA reads TGTGCCAGCAGTTTGCAGGGGGCGCAGGCAGATACGCAGTATTTT.

V usage is TRBV29-1 and J usage is TRBJ2-6, with D possibly matching TRBD2 (7 bases). The CDR3 contains 14 residues. Germline V gene sequence: CDR1 SQVTM, CDR2 ANQGSEA. Trimming removed 4 bases from V and 2 bases from J, with 9 bases in between. Here the CDR3 reads CSVGGGAGANVLTF. CDR3 bases: TGCAGCGTTGGAGGGGGGGCTGGGGCCAACGTCCTGACTTTC.

The chain links TRBV6-1 to TRBJ2-3, with 9 bases identical to TRBD1. Germline assignment: CDR1 MNHNS and CDR2 SASEGT. J was trimmed by 6 bases and V by 5 bases; bases with no gene match: 12. CDR3 length equals 16 residues. The CDR3 bases are TGTGCCAGCAGTAGCCTCGGGACAGGGAGTTTTGATACGCAGTATTTT. Amino acid sequence: CASSSLGTGSFDTQYF.

This clonotype occurred many times. This sequence joins TRBV12-3 or TRBV12-4 and TRBJ1-2; 8 bases match TRBD1. Trimming at V came to 6 bases and at J to 6 bases, leaving 9 bases not matched to a gene. This CDR3 is built from 14 residues. The CDR3 DNA sequence: TGTGCCAGCAGGCATCAGGGGGCATTCGATGGCTACACCTTC. Translating it yields CASRHQGAFDGYTF.

V usage is TRBV5-1 and J usage is TRBJ2-1, with 11 bases fitting TRBD2. The V and J ends lost 0 bases and 10 bases, in that order; junction bases with no gene match: 6. Germline CDR1 is SGHRS and CDR2 is YFSETQ. This CDR3 is 15 amino acids long. CDR3 amino acids: CASSLVPSGGKEQFF. The CDR3 DNA follows: TGCGCCAGCAGCTTGGTACCTAGCGGGGGGAAGGAGCAGTTCTTC.

The V gene is TRBV12-3 or TRBV12-4, the J gene TRBJ2-3; TRBD2 agrees at 9 bases. Trimming removed 1 base from V and 8 bases from J; junction bases left unmatched: 7. The CDR3 totals 15 residues. CDR3: CASSLGLAGPGTQYF. The CDR3 bases are TGTGCCAGCAGTTTAGGGCTAGCGGGGCCGGGTACGCAGTATTTT.

In its sample, this clonotype was seen many times. The CDR3, as DNA: TGTGCCAGCAGCCCCCTTTTGCGGGAGAGGGGTGGAACCAAAAACATTCAGTACTTC. Its translation is CASSPLLRERGGTKNIQYF. The chain recombines TRBV3-1 with TRBJ2-4; 7 bases line up with TRBD2. The CDR3 has 19 residues. Germline V gives CDR1 LGHDT, CDR2 YNNKEL (reference sequence). Trimming at V came to 4 bases and at J to 2 bases, leaving 17 bases not matched to a gene.

The CDR3 reads CASSPPRTLAHYGYTF. For the CDR3, the DNA is TGTGCCAGCAGTCCGCCAAGGACTCTAGCCCACTATGGCTACACCTTC. This chain links TRBV28 with TRBJ1-2; D is undetermined. V lost 5 bases and J 3 bases, leaving 19 bases between the germline ends. CDR3 length equals 16 residues. Looked up from germline, CDR1 is MDHEN and CDR2 is SYDVKM.

The sample holds many counts of this clonotype. CDR3 DNA: TGCAGCGTTGGGGGTGACAGGGCCGCCGCAGCTTTCTTT. Translated, it gives CSVGGDRAAAAFF. The rearrangement uses TRBV29-1 and TRBJ1-1; 7 positions match TRBD1. The CDR3 has 13 residues. Trimming removed 4 bases from V and 10 bases from J; junction bases left unmatched: 12. CDR1 SQVTM and CDR2 ANQGSEA come from the germline V gene.

The V gene is TRBV15, the J gene TRBJ1-3; maybe TRBD1 (6 bases). V was pared by 6 bases and J by 2 bases, with 11 bases between. The germline CDR1 and CDR2 sequences are LNHNV and YYDKDF (reference sequence). The CDR3 covers 14 residues. The CDR3: CATSEGGTGNTIYF. CDR3 sequence (DNA): TGTGCCACCAGTGAGGGGGGAACTGGAAACACCATATATTTT.

This clonotype has a count of ten or more. This rearrangement joins TRBV5-1 to TRBJ2-1; TRBD2 matches 10 bases. V gave up 0 bases and J gave up 7 bases; unmatched junction bases: 13. This CDR3 region has 18 residues. The germline V gene encodes CDR1 SGHRS and CDR2 YFSETQ. The CDR3: CASSLEAGGPISMNEQFF. The DNA of the CDR3 is TGCGCCAGCAGCTTGGAAGCGGGAGGGCCGATAAGTATGAATGAGCAGTTCTTC.